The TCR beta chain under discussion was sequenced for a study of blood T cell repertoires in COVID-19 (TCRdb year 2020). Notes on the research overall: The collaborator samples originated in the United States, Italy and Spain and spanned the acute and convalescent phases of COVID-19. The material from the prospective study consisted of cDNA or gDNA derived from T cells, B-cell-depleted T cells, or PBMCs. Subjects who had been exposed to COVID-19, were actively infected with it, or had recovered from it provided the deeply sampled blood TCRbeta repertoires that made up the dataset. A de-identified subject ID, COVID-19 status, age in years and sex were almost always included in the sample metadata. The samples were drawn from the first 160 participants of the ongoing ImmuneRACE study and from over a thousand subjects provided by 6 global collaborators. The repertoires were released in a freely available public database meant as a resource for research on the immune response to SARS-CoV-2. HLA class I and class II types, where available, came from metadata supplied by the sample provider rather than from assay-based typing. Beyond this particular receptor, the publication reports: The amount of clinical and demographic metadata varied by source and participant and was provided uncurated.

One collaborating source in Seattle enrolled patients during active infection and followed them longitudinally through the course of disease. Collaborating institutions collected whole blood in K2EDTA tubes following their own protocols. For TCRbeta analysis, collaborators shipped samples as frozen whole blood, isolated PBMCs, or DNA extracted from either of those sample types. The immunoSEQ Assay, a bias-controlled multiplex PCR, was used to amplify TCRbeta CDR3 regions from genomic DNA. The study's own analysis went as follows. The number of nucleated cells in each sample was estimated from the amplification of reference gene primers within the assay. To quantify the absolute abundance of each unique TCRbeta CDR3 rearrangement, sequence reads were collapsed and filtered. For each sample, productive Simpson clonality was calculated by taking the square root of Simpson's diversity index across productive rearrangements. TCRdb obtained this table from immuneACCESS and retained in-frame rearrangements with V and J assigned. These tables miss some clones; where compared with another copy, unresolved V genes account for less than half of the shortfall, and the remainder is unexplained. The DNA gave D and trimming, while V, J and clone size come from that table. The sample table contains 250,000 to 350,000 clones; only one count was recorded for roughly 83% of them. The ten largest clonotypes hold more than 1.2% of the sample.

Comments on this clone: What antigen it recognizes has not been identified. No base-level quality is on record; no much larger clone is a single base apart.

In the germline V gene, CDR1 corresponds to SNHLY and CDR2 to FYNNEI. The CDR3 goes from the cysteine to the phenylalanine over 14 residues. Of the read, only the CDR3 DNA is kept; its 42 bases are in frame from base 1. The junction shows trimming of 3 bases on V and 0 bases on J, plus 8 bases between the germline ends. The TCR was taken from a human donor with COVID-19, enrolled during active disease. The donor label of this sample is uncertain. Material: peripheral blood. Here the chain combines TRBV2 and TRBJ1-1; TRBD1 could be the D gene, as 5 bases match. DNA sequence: TGTGCCAGCAGTGAGGTCAGGGTGAACACTGAAGCTTTCTTT. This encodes CASSEVRVNTEAFF.